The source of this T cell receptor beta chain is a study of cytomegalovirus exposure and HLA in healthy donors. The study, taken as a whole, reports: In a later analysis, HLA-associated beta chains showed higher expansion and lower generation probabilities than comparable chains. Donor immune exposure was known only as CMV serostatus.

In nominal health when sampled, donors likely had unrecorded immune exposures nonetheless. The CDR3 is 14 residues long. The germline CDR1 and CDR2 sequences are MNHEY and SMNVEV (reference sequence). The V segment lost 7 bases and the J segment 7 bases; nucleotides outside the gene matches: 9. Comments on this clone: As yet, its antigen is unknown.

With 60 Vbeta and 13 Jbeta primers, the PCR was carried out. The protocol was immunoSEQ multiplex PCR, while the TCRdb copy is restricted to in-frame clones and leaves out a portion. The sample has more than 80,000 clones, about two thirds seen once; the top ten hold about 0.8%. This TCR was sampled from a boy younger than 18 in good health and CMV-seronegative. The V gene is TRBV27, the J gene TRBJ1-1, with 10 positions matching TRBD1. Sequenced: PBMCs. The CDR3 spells CASTSPRDRGEAFF. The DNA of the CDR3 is TGTGCCAGCACCTCCCCCCGGGACAGGGGTGAAGCTTTCTTT.